The 32 T cell receptor beta chains presented below share a single source sample, sequenced in a study of cytomegalovirus exposure and HLA in healthy donors. A multiplex PCR was run with 60 Vbeta primers and 13 Jbeta primers. The protocol was immunoSEQ multiplex PCR, while the TCRdb copy is restricted to in-frame clones and leaves out a portion. Here the sample spans 50,000 to 60,000 clones, around 70% being singletons. Specimen: PBMCs. All receptors derive from a man between 18 and 29 years old in good health and CMV-seronegative.

J is TRBJ2-6 and V is TRBV30, with D maybe TRBD1 (6 bases). The CDR3 contains 18 residues. Trimming pared 3 bases from V and 0 bases from J, leaving 18 bases between. CDR1 GTSNPN and CDR2 SVGIG come from the germline V gene (reference sequence). Written as DNA, the CDR3 is TGTGCCTGGAGGTCCCGCAGGGGATCCGTCTCTGGGGCCAACGTCCTGACTTTC. It encodes CAWRSRRGSVSGANVLTF.

V is TRBV10-3 and J is TRBJ1-1; 7 positions match TRBD1. J was trimmed by 1 base and V by 10 bases; bases with no gene match: 3. The germline V gene encodes CDR1 ENHRY and CDR2 SYGVKD. CDR3 length equals 12 residues. The CDR3 sequence is CATGQANTEAFF. The CDR3 DNA is TGTGCCACCGGACAGGCGAACACTGAAGCTTTCTTT.

The rearrangement uses TRBV28 and TRBJ1-5, with 9 bases aligning to TRBD1. J lost 14 bases, V lost 6 bases, and 14 bases had no gene match. This CDR3 is 14 amino acids long. Germline CDR1 reads MDHEN; CDR2 reads SYDVKM. The CDR3 loop is CASRQGTGSFQKHF. The CDR3 bases are TGTGCCAGCAGGCAAGGGACAGGGAGTTTCCAAAAGCATTTT.

The chain employs TRBV7-2 and TRBJ1-2; 9 nucleotides match TRBD1. Germline V gene lookup returns CDR1 SGHTA and CDR2 FQGNSA. V was clipped by 2 bases and J by 5 bases; unmatched bases: 9. The CDR3 is made up of 16 amino acids. The chain's CDR3 is CASSLSFGDRDYGYTF. The CDR3 DNA reads as TGTGCCAGCAGCTTAAGCTTTGGGGACAGGGATTATGGCTACACCTTC.

The chain couples TRBV29-1 to TRBJ2-4, with no clear D. Germline CDR1 SQVTM, CDR2 ANQGSEA. Trimming left V 5 bases short and J 9 bases short, with 11 bases between. CDR3 length equals 11 residues. CDR3 in DNA: TGCAGCGTTCGGGTAGAAAGCATTCAGTACTTC. Amino acid sequence: CSVRVESIQYF.

This clone was seen only a few times. This chain joins TRBV7-2 and TRBJ1-2; D remains ambiguous. The V gene lost 1 base and the J gene lost 1 base, with 13 bases spanning the gap. Germline V gene data show CDR1 as SGHTA and CDR2 as FQGNSA. This CDR3 is built from 16 residues. The CDR3 loop reads CASSLGLGRNNYGYTF. The CDR3 DNA is TGTGCCAGCAGCTTAGGGTTGGGCAGGAATAACTATGGCTACACCTTC.

This clone has only a few counts. This rearrangement joins TRBV19 to TRBJ2-7; 9 bases agree with TRBD1. V trimming: 11 bases; J trimming: 7 bases; junction bases outside the gene matches: 9. Germline lookup yields CDR1 LNHDA and CDR2 SQIVND (reference sequence). This CDR3 region has 12 residues. CDR3 nucleotides: TGTGCCGCGGGACAGGGTTTGGGTGAGCAGTACTTC. Its translation: CAAGQGLGEQYF.

This rearrangement joins TRBV2 to TRBJ1-5, with 7 positions matching TRBD1. Per germline, CDR1 SNHLY and CDR2 FYNNEI. J lost 3 bases, V lost 5 bases, and 4 bases had no gene match. CDR3 size: 14 residues. The DNA of the CDR3 is TGTGCCAGCAGTCCCGGGACAGTCAATCAGCCCCAGCATTTT. This gives the protein CASSPGTVNQPQHF.

This clone has just one count. The CDR3 DNA reads TGTGCCATCAGTGAGTCAGTAACAGCAAATAATCAGCCCCAGCATTTT. Translating gives CAISESVTANNQPQHF. The rearrangement uses TRBV10-3 and TRBJ1-5, with no clear D. This CDR3 has 16 residues. The V end was cut by 0 bases, the J end by 4 bases, with 13 bases between. The germline gives CDR1 ENHRY, CDR2 SYGVKD.

In nucleotides, the CDR3 is TGTGCCAGCAGCTTGTCTAGCGGGAGGGCCTACCACGAGCAGTACTTC. It codes for CASSLSSGRAYHEQYF. The chain has TRBV7-6 and TRBJ2-7; 12 nucleotides line up with TRBD2. The J segment lost 5 bases and the V segment lost 3 bases, leaving 8 bases of the junction unmatched. The germline CDR1 and CDR2 sequences are SGHVS and FNYEAQ. This CDR3 is built from 16 residues.

The chain is built from TRBV29-1 and TRBJ2-7; D is possibly TRBD1 (6 bases). This CDR3 region has 11 residues. CDR1 and CDR2 from the germline V gene are SQVTM and ANQGSEA. V gave up 7 bases and J gave up 5 bases, with 12 bases separating them. The CDR3 spells CSAGHRNEQYF. The CDR3 DNA is TGCAGCGCGGGACATCGGAACGAGCAGTACTTC.

The genes are TRBV5-1 and TRBJ2-1; 7 nucleotides match TRBD1. The CDR3 is 14 amino acids. V shed 0 bases and J 6 bases; nucleotides not matched to a gene: 3. Germline V gives CDR1 SGHRS, CDR2 YFSETQ. This CDR3 reads CASSLGGTVNEQFF. The CDR3 DNA follows: TGCGCCAGCAGCTTGGGGGGGACAGTCAATGAGCAGTTCTTC.

J is TRBJ1-1 and V is TRBV6-5, with D possibly matching TRBD1 (6 bases). Trimming removed 6 bases from V and 0 bases from J, with 11 bases in between. The CDR3 length is 14 residues. Looked up from germline, CDR1 is MNHEY and CDR2 is SVGAGI. The CDR3 loop is CASRGTGLNTEAFF. The CDR3 DNA reads TGTGCCAGCAGGGGTACAGGGCTGAACACTGAAGCTTTCTTT.

The rearrangement joins TRBV5-1 to TRBJ2-3; 10 positions match TRBD1. The CDR3 consists of 14 residues. V gave up 4 bases and J gave up 4 bases; unmatched junction bases: 3. CDR1 and CDR2 (germline): SGHRS, YFSETQ. The CDR3 DNA follows: TGCGCCAGCAGCCTGACAGGGGGCGCAGATACGCAGTATTTT. As protein: CASSLTGGADTQYF.

Here the CDR3 DNA reads TGTGCCAGCAGTGTGGACAGAAAGTTTCCCTCTGGGGCCAACGTCCTGACTTTC. It yields the protein CASSVDRKFPSGANVLTF. This rearrangement joins TRBV6-1 to TRBJ2-6, with TRBD1 as a possible D gene (6 bases). Germline values: CDR1 MNHNS, CDR2 SASEGT. This CDR3 is 18 amino acids long. Trimming removed 4 bases from V and 0 bases from J, with 16 bases in between.

This chain links TRBV4-2 with TRBJ1-1, with D perhaps TRBD1 (6 bases). This CDR3 spans 16 amino acids. Trimming stripped 1 base from V and 3 bases from J, with 15 bases between. CDR1 LGHNA and CDR2 YNFKEQ come from the germline V gene. CDR3 protein: CASSQAPGVGDTEAFF. In nucleotides, the CDR3 is TGTGCCAGCAGCCAAGCCCCAGGGGTGGGGGACACTGAAGCTTTCTTT.

This clone has only one observation. The rearrangement uses TRBV6-1 and TRBJ2-1, with 7 bases matching TRBD1. CDR3 length equals 15 residues. Looked up from germline, CDR1 is MNHNS and CDR2 is SASEGT. Trimming removed 6 bases from V and 8 bases from J; junction bases left unmatched: 13. The CDR3 coding sequence is TGTGCCAGCAGGGAGACAGGGATCAGCAGCTATGAGCAGTTCTTC. As protein: CASRETGISSYEQFF.

The V call is TRBV27, the J call TRBJ1-1; weak D call: TRBD1 (5 bases). The CDR3 extends over 14 amino acids. CDR1 is MNHEY, CDR2 SMNVEV, per germline (reference sequence). The V end was cut by 3 bases, the J end by 4 bases, with 12 bases between. CDR3 region: CASSFLRDSTEAFF. CDR3 DNA: TGTGCCAGCAGTTTTCTCAGGGACTCCACTGAAGCTTTCTTT.

Only a few counts were recorded for this clone. The chain links TRBV28 to TRBJ2-1, with 8 bases lining up with TRBD2. The CDR3 extends over 14 amino acids. The germline CDR1 and CDR2 sequences are MDHEN and SYDVKM. Trimming cost V 1 base and J 12 bases; bases outside gene matches: 8. Here the CDR3 DNA reads TGTGCCAGCAGTTTATTTAGAAGCGGGAGAGGGCAGTTCTTC. Translation: CASSLFRSGRGQFF.

The chain couples TRBV19 to TRBJ1-1, with a weak D call TRBD1 (5 bases). V was shortened by 7 bases and J by 8 bases, with 14 bases between the two germline ends. Germline V lookup: CDR1 LNHDA, CDR2 SQIVND (reference sequence). The CDR3 covers 12 residues. The CDR3 DNA is TGTGCCAGTACCTACGGGGGATACGAAGCTTTCTTT. It yields the protein CASTYGGYEAFF.

This clone came up a few times. The chain combines TRBV27 with TRBJ2-3; D ambiguous. V was shortened by 5 bases and J by 5 bases, with 5 bases between the two germline ends. The CDR3 runs 11 residues. Germline CDR1 is MNHEY and CDR2 is SMNVEV (reference sequence). The CDR3, as DNA: TGTGCCAGCAGTCTCCGAGATACGCAGTATTTT. The encoded protein is CASSLRDTQYF.

This clone was found a few times. Here the CDR3 reads CASSPQGVDGYTF. The CDR3 DNA is TGTGCCAGCAGTCCACAGGGGGTTGATGGCTACACCTTC. The chain has TRBV6-5 and TRBJ1-2, with 8 nucleotides matching TRBD1. There are 13 residues in the CDR3. J lost 6 bases, V lost 5 bases, and 5 bases had no gene match. In germline, CDR1 is MNHEY, CDR2 SVGAGI.

CDR3 protein: CASSQGLARTQYF. The CDR3 coding sequence is TGTGCCAGCAGTCAGGGACTGGCTAGGACCCAGTACTTC. The genes are TRBV27 and TRBJ2-5, with D perhaps TRBD2 (6 bases). Germline V gene data show CDR1 as MNHEY and CDR2 as SMNVEV (reference sequence). The CDR3 is made up of 13 amino acids. Trimming pared 5 bases from V and 7 bases from J, leaving 14 bases between.

V gene TRBV7-2 combines with J gene TRBJ2-3; no clear D. The germline V gene has CDR1 SGHTA and CDR2 FQGNSA. The V gene lost 3 bases and the J gene lost 0 bases, with 7 bases spanning the gap. The CDR3 extends over 14 amino acids. DNA for the CDR3: TGTGCCAGCAGCTTCTCAACTAGCACAGATACGCAGTATTTT. Translated, it gives CASSFSTSTDTQYF. Full variable domain (outside the CDR3, taken from reference TRBV7-2 and TRBJ2-3): GAGVSQSPSNKVTEKGKDVELRCDPISGHTALYWYRQSLGQGLEFLIYFQGNSAPDKSGLPSDRFSAERTGGSVSTLTIQRTQQEDSAVYLCASSFSTSTDTQYFGPGTRLTVL.

This chain joins TRBV30 and TRBJ2-1, with D unresolved. This CDR3 region has 13 residues. Germline V gene lookup returns CDR1 GTSNPN and CDR2 SVGIG (reference sequence). V was trimmed by 2 bases and J by 7 bases, leaving 12 bases between them. The CDR3 here is CAWSSKRRNEQFF. CDR3 DNA: TGTGCCTGGAGTTCCAAGCGACGGAATGAGCAGTTCTTC.

V usage is TRBV29-1 and J usage is TRBJ2-5; TRBD1 aligns across 7 bases. Germline V lookup: CDR1 SQVTM, CDR2 ANQGSEA. Losses at the gene ends were 5 bases for V and 4 bases for J; bases not matched to a gene: 7. The CDR3 contains 13 residues. This CDR3 reads CSVMTGNSETQYF. CDR3 DNA: TGCAGCGTTATGACAGGGAACTCAGAGACCCAGTACTTC. Combining the CDR3 with reference TRBV29-1 and TRBJ2-5 gives the whole variable domain SAVISQKPSRDICQRGTSLTIQCQVDSQVTMMFWYRQQPGQSLTLIATANQGSEATYESGFVIDKFPISRPNLTFSTLTVSNMSPEDSSIYLCSVMTGNSETQYFGPGTRLLVL.

This clone has just a few counts. The V call is TRBV7-6, the J call TRBJ2-2, with 7 bases matching TRBD2. The J segment lost 7 bases and the V segment lost 0 bases, leaving 5 bases of the junction unmatched. The CDR3 has 15 residues. Germline V CDR1 and CDR2: SGHVS, FNYEAQ. The CDR3, as DNA: TGTGCCAGCAGCTTAGCCCTCGGCGGGAGCGGGGAGCTGTTTTTT. Residues: CASSLALGGSGELFF.

The DNA for the CDR3 is TGTGCCAGCTCTCCCGACAGGGGGCCAGATGAAAAACTGTTTTTT. It translates to CASSPDRGPDEKLFF. The V gene is TRBV18, the J gene TRBJ1-4; 10 bases line up with TRBD1. This CDR3 is built from 15 residues. Germline CDR1 is KGHSH and CDR2 is LQKENI. Trimming removed 6 bases from V and 6 bases from J; junction bases left unmatched: 7.

The count of this clone is one. This chain links TRBV29-1 with TRBJ2-1, with TRBD1 matching 11 bases. This CDR3 is built from 17 residues. Germline assignment: CDR1 SQVTM and CDR2 ANQGSEA. V shed 2 bases, J shed 4 bases, and the junction held 10 bases outside the gene matches. The CDR3 is CSVEFLPGTGGYNEQFF. In nucleotides, the CDR3 is TGCAGCGTTGAATTCCTTCCCGGGACAGGGGGGTACAATGAGCAGTTCTTC.

This chain uses TRBV6-1 with TRBJ2-7, with 14 bases lining up with TRBD2. The trim removed 10 bases at V and 3 bases at J, leaving 8 bases unmatched. Germline CDR1 is MNHNS and CDR2 is SASEGT. CDR3 size: 15 residues. The CDR3 coding sequence is TGTGCCACCGGACTAGCGGGAGGCCCGGACTACGAGCAGTACTTC. It encodes CATGLAGGPDYEQYF.

V gene TRBV29-1 combines with J gene TRBJ1-1; no reliable D call. The germline V gene has CDR1 SQVTM and CDR2 ANQGSEA. Between the trimmed V and J ends, which lost 5 bases and 5 bases, there was a span of 15 bases. CDR3 size: 13 residues. The CDR3 DNA reads TGCAGCGTTCGTCTGTTAAGGGAGACTGAAGCTTTCTTT. It is translated as CSVRLLRETEAFF. The whole variable domain, filled in from reference TRBV29-1 and TRBJ1-1, reads SAVISQKPSRDICQRGTSLTIQCQVDSQVTMMFWYRQQPGQSLTLIATANQGSEATYESGFVIDKFPISRPNLTFSTLTVSNMSPEDSSIYLCSVRLLRETEAFFGQGTRLTVV.

This chain connects TRBV6-1 to TRBJ2-3, with TRBD2 identical over 9 bases. J gave up 0 bases and V 2 bases, and 3 bases lay outside the gene matches. This CDR3 has 16 amino acids. CDR1 is MNHNS and CDR2 is SASEGT in the germline V gene. The chain's CDR3 is CASSELAGPSTDTQYF. The CDR3 DNA sequence: TGTGCCAGCAGTGAACTAGCGGGACCTAGCACAGATACGCAGTATTTT.